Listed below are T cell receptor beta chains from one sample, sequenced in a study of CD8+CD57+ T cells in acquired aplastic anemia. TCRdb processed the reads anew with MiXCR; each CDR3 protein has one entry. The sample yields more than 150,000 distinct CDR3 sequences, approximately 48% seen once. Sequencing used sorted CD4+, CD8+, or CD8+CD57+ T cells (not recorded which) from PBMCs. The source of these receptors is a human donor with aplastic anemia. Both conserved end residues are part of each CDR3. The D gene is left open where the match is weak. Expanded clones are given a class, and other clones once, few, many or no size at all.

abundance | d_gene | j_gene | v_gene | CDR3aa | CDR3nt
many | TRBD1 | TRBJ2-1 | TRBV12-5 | CASGLVIGQGINEQFF | TGTGCTAGTGGTTTGGTAATCGGACAGGGGATCAATGAGCAGTTCTTC
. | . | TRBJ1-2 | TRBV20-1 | CSARPPGHYGYTF | TGCAGTGCTAGACCTCCCGGACACTATGGCTACACCTTC
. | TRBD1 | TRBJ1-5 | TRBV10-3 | CAISSRGQRDQPQHF | TGTGCCATCAGCAGCCGGGGACAGCGAGATCAGCCCCAGCATTTT
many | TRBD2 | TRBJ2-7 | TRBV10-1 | CASSETSGSSYEQYF | TGCGCCAGCAGTGAGACTAGCGGAAGCTCCTACGAGCAGTACTTC
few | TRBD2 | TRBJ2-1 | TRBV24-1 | CATQGLAIEQFF | TGTGCCACCCAGGGACTAGCAATTGAGCAGTTCTTC
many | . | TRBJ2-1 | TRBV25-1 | CASSVRGTWNSNEQFF | TGTGCCAGCAGTGTACGGGGCACGTGGAATTCCAATGAGCAGTTCTTC
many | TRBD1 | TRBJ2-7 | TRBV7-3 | CASTRSSGTGIYEQYF | TGTGCCAGCACCCGCAGTTCCGGGACAGGGATATACGAGCAGTACTTC
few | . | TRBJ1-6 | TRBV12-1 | CASSFGQNNSPLHF | TGTGCCAGCAGCTTTGGGCAGAATAATTCACCCCTCCACTTT
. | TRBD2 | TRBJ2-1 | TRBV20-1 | CSAPRREVPYNEQFF | TGCAGTGCCCCTAGGCGGGAGGTCCCCTACAACGAGCAGTTCTTC
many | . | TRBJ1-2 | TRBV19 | CASSGGAYGYTF | TGTGCCAGTAGCGGGGGGGCCTATGGCTACACCTTC
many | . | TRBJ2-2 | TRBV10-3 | CAMAVDQGVTGELFF | TGTGCCATGGCAGTCGACCAGGGTGTGACCGGGGAGCTGTTTTTT
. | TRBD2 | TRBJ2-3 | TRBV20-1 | CSAAGRESTDTQYF | TGCAGTGCTGCGGGGCGGGAGAGCACAGATACGCAGTATTTT
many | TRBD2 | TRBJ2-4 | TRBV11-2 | CASSPGPAGGIAKNIQYF | TGTGCCAGCTCCCCGGGGCCAGCGGGGGGTATAGCCAAAAACATTCAGTACTTC
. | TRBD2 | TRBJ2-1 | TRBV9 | CASSVAGTTSYNEQFF | TGTGCCAGCAGCGTAGCTGGGACTACCTCCTACAATGAGCAGTTCTTC
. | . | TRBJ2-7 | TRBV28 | CASSLAPAEAYEQYF | TGTGCCAGCAGTTTGGCCCCGGCGGAAGCCTACGAGCAGTACTTC
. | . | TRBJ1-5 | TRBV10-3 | CAISEGVAQPQHF | TGTGCCATCAGTGAGGGGGTGGCTCAGCCCCAGCATTTT
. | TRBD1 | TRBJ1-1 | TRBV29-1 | CSLTGGLTEAFF | TGCAGCTTGACAGGGGGTCTCACTGAAGCTTTCTTT
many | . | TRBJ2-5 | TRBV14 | CASSRIVGSQETQYF | TGTGCCAGCAGCCGCATAGTGGGGTCTCAAGAGACCCAGTACTTC
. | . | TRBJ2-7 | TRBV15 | CATKSGRGTDEQYF | TGTGCCACCAAAAGTGGGAGGGGGACGGACGAGCAGTACTTC
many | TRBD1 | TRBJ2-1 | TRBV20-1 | CSAGQGIYNEQFF | TGCAGTGCTGGACAGGGGATTTACAATGAGCAGTTCTTC
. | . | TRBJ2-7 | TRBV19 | CASSIEGFYEQYF | TGTGCCAGTAGTATTGAAGGGTTCTACGAGCAGTACTTC
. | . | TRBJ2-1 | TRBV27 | CASSLSGGTAVF | TGTGCCAGCAGTTTATCGGGCGGGACCGCGGTCTTC
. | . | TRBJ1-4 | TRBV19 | CASSRGGGEKLLF | TGTGCCAGTAGTAGGGGTGGAGGTGAAAAACTGCTTTTT
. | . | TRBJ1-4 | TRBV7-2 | CASSTDGNEKLFF | TGTGCCAGCAGCACAGACGGTAATGAAAAACTGTTTTTT
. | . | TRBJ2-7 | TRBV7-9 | CASSPPQGYEQYF | TGTGCCAGCAGCCCCCCCCAGGGCTACGAGCAGTACTTC
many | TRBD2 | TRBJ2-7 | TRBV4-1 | CASSPGLAGAYEQYF | TGCGCCAGCAGCCCCGGACTAGCGGGAGCCTACGAGCAGTACTTC
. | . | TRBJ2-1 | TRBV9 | CASSVGAAYGGEQFF | TGTGCCAGCAGCGTAGGTGCGGCCTATGGAGGAGAGCAGTTCTTC
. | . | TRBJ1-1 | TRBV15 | CATSERGTEAFF | TGTGCCACCAGTGAGAGGGGCACTGAAGCTTTCTTT
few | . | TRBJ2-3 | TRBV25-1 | CASSEGHRTDTQYF | TGTGCCAGCAGTGAGGGGCACAGGACAGATACGCAGTATTTT
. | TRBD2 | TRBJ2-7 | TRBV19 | CASRSGGGEQYF | TGTGCCAGTAGGAGCGGGGGAGGCGAGCAGTACTTC
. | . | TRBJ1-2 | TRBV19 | CASSTPEVAGYTF | TGTGCCAGTAGTACCCCGGAGGTCGCGGGCTACACCTTC
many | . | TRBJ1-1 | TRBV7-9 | CASSLGVGVTDTEAFF | TGTGCCAGCAGCTTAGGCGTAGGGGTAACGGACACTGAAGCTTTCTTT
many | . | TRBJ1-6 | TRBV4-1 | CASSSGTLIWPSPLHF | TGCGCCAGCAGCTCGGGGACACTTATATGGCCATCACCCCTCCACTTT
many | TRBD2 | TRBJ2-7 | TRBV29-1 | CSVELAGGYEQYF | TGCAGCGTTGAGCTAGCGGGTGGGTACGAGCAGTACTTC
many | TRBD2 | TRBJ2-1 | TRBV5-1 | CASSLASGRGTEQFF | TGCGCCAGCAGCTTGGCCAGCGGGAGGGGAACCGAGCAGTTCTTC
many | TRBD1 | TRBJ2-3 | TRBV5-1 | CASSFQGQGTDTQYF | TGCGCCAGCAGCTTTCAGGGACAGGGCACAGATACGCAGTATTTT
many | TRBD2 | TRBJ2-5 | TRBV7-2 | CASSPRAGGPGETQYF | TGTGCCAGCAGCCCCCGGGCGGGAGGGCCAGGGGAGACCCAGTACTTC
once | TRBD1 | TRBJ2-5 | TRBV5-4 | CASSRQDRGQETQYF | TGTGCCAGCAGCCGGCAGGACAGGGGCCAAGAGACCCAGTACTTC
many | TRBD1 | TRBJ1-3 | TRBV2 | CASSLTGGAGGGNTIYF | TGTGCCAGCAGTCTGACAGGGGGCGCGGGTGGTGGAAACACCATATATTTT
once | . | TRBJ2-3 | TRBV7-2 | CASEGLSTDTQYF | TGTGCCAGCGAGGGGTTGAGCACAGATACGCAGTATTTT
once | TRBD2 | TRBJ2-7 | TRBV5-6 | CASSRLARSYEQYF | TGTGCCAGCAGCAGACTAGCGCGCTCCTACGAGCAGTACTTC
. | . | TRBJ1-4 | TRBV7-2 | CASSLGQGGRLFF | TGTGCCAGCAGCTTAGGTCAGGGCGGAAGACTGTTTTTT
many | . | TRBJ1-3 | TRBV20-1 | CSARDPGQSGNTIYF | TGCAGTGCTAGAGATCCGGGACAATCTGGAAACACCATATATTTT
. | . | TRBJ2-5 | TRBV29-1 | CSTSRVGSQETQYF | TGCAGCACTTCCAGGGTAGGGAGCCAAGAGACCCAGTACTTC
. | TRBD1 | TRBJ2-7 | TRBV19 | CASRKDRASYEQYF | TGTGCCAGTAGGAAGGACAGGGCGTCCTACGAGCAGTACTTC
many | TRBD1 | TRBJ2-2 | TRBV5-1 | CASLPQGIHTGELFF | TGCGCCAGCTTACCACAGGGGATTCACACCGGGGAGCTGTTTTTT
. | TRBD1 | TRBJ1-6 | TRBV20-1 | CSARVQGFVNSPLHF | TGCAGTGCTAGAGTACAGGGGTTCGTGAATTCACCCCTCCACTTT
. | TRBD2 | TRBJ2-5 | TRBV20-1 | CSAGLAGGGETQYF | TGCAGTGCGGGACTAGCGGGAGGAGGGGAGACCCAGTACTTC
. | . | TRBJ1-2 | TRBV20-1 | CSASRDRGIGYTF | TGCAGTGCTAGCCGGGACCGAGGAATTGGCTACACCTTC
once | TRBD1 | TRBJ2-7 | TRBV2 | CASSEGQGGYEQYF | TGTGCCAGCAGTGAGGGACAGGGCGGCTACGAGCAGTACTTC
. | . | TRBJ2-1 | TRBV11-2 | CASSYRDGFLDEQFF | TGTGCCAGCAGCTACCGGGACGGGTTTTTGGATGAGCAGTTCTTC
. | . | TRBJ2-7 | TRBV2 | CASSATGTTGEQYF | TGTGCCAGCAGTGCAACCGGGACCACAGGGGAGCAGTACTTC
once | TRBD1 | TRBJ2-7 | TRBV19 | CASTRTGLSYEQYF | TGTGCCAGTACTCGGACAGGCCTCTCTTACGAGCAGTACTTC